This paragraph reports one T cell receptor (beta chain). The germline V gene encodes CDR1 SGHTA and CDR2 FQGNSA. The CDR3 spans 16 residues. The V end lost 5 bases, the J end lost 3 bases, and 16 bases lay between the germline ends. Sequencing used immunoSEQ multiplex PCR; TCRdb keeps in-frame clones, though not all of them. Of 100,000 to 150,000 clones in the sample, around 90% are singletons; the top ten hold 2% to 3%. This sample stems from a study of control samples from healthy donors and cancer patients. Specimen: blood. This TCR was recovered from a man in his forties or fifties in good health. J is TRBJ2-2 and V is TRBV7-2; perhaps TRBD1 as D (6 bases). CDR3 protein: CASSPSTGTHTGELFF. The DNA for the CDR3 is TGTGCCAGCAGCCCATCAACCGGGACACACACCGGGGAGCTGTTTTTT.